Shown below are 13 T cell receptor beta chains from a single sample sequenced in a study of a mutant IDH1 vaccine in newly diagnosed glioma. TCRdb's copy holds only in-frame clones and misses some; the assay was immunoSEQ multiplex PCR. The sample lists some 33,000 clones; roughly three quarters were seen once. Time point specified: week 35, safety follow-up. Topical imiquimod accompanied each vaccine dose, which consisted of 300 ug of mutant IDH1 20-mer peptide. These TCRs' antigens remain unknown. The starting material was PBMCs, obtained from a glioma patient whose treatment included an IDH1 peptide vaccine. The receptors shown here come from a woman aged 40 to 50 with glioma.

The genes are TRBV30 and TRBJ2-5; no reliable D call. Germline V gene data show CDR1 as GTSNPN and CDR2 as SVGIG (reference sequence). V was cut by 4 bases and J by 3 bases, with 6 bases left in between. The CDR3 has 11 amino acids. The CDR3 region is CAWITEETQYF. The CDR3 nucleotides are TGTGCCTGGATCACAGAAGAGACCCAGTACTTC.

This chain links TRBV7-8 with TRBJ1-1, with 10 bases fitting TRBD1. Germline-derived CDR1 and CDR2 are SGHVS and FQNEAQ. The CDR3 is 14 residues long. V was clipped by 5 bases and J by 5 bases; unmatched bases: 5. CDR3 sequence: CASSMDRGFTEAFF. DNA of the CDR3: TGTGCCAGCAGCATGGACAGGGGGTTTACTGAAGCTTTCTTT. Filled out from reference TRBV7-8 and TRBJ1-1, the complete variable domain reads GAGVSQSPRYKVAKRGQDVALRCDPISGHVSLFWYQQALGQGPEFLTYFQNEAQLDKSGLPSDRFFAERPEGSVSTLKIQRTQQEDSAVYLCASSMDRGFTEAFFGQGTRLTVV.

V is TRBV7-2 and J is TRBJ2-7; tentative D call: TRBD1 (6 bases). Trimming pared 5 bases from V and 3 bases from J, leaving 14 bases between. Germline CDR1 and CDR2: SGHTA and FQGNSA. This CDR3 is built from 14 residues. CDR3 in DNA: TGTGCCAGCAGCCCAACCTTACAGGGCTACGAGCAGTACTTC. This translates into CASSPTLQGYEQYF.

The chain combines TRBV15 with TRBJ1-5; D not resolved. The CDR3 contains 12 residues. V lost 0 bases and J lost 7, with 4 bases in between. Germline CDR1 is LNHNV and CDR2 is YYDKDF (reference sequence). The CDR3, as DNA: TGTGCCACCAGCAGAGACCGACAGCCCCAGCATTTT. As protein: CATSRDRQPQHF.

The V and J genes are TRBV10-1 and TRBJ2-3; 9 bases match TRBD2. There are 15 residues in the CDR3. V dropped 3 bases and J dropped 2; count of bases not matched to a gene: 3. Germline V gene sequence: CDR1 WNHNN, CDR2 SYGVQD (reference sequence). For the CDR3, the DNA is TGCGCCAGCAGTGATAGCGGGGGTTCCACAGATACGCAGTATTTT. Its protein product is CASSDSGGSTDTQYF.

This clone was detected a few times. V gene TRBV5-1 combines with J gene TRBJ1-3; no clear D gene. This CDR3 contains 17 residues. Trimming pared 4 bases from V and 4 bases from J, leaving 21 bases between. In germline, CDR1 is SGHRS, CDR2 YFSETQ. CDR3 amino acids: CASSLQSLARTGNTIYF. The CDR3 nucleotides are TGCGCCAGCAGCCTCCAAAGTCTAGCCAGGACGGGAAACACCATATATTTT.

The V call is TRBV6-1, the J call TRBJ2-7, with TRBD2 as a possible D gene (6 bases). The CDR3 runs to 14 residues. Per germline, CDR1 MNHNS and CDR2 SASEGT. Between the trimmed V and J ends, which lost 8 bases and 0 bases, there was a span of 14 bases. The CDR3 coding sequence is TGTGCCAGCCTAGGGACTGACAGCTCCTACGAGCAGTACTTC. Translating it yields CASLGTDSSYEQYF.

The CDR3 region is CASSDGLAGVITDTQYF. DNA of the CDR3: TGTGCCAGCAGTGACGGGCTAGCGGGGGTGATCACAGATACGCAGTATTTT. The chain couples TRBV6-4 to TRBJ2-3, with 10 bases lining up with TRBD2. The V and J ends lost 2 bases and 2 bases, in that order; junction bases with no gene match: 7. The V gene's germline CDR1 is MRHNA and CDR2 SNTAGT. The CDR3 is 17 residues long.

The V call is TRBV27, the J call TRBJ2-1; D unclear. CDR1 is MNHEY, CDR2 SMNVEV, per germline (reference sequence). This CDR3 region has 14 residues. V lost 0 bases and J lost 2, with 5 bases in between. Here the CDR3 DNA reads TGTGCCAGCAGTTTATCCTCCCCCTACAATGAGCAGTTCTTC. Translation gives CASSLSSPYNEQFF.

This clone has just a few counts. This chain joins TRBV7-2 and TRBJ2-7; the match to TRBD2 covers 9 bases. The germline CDR1 and CDR2 sequences are SGHTA and FQGNSA. This CDR3 contains 15 residues. V lost 4 bases to trimming and J lost 7 bases; unmatched junction nucleotides: 11. The CDR3, as DNA: TGTGCCAGCAGCTCTAAGACTAGCGGTGGTGGGGAGCAGTACTTC. Its translation: CASSSKTSGGGEQYF. The whole variable domain, filled in from reference TRBV7-2 and TRBJ2-7, reads GAGVSQSPSNKVTEKGKDVELRCDPISGHTALYWYRQSLGQGLEFLIYFQGNSAPDKSGLPSDRFSAERTGGSVSTLTIQRTQQEDSAVYLCASSSKTSGGGEQYFGPGTRLTVT.

The sample holds a few counts of this clone. The chain is built from TRBV11-2 and TRBJ1-1, with D perhaps TRBD1 (5 bases). Germline loops: CDR1 SGHAT, CDR2 FQNNGV. The ends were cut back, 5 bases at V and 5 bases at J, with 15 bases in the middle. There are 14 residues in the CDR3. Here the CDR3 DNA reads TGTGCCAGCAGCGGCCCGTCAGGGAGAACTGAAGCTTTCTTT. Its protein is CASSGPSGRTEAFF. The full variable domain, rest sourced from reference TRBV11-2 and TRBJ1-1, is EAGVAQSPRYKIIEKRQSVAFWCNPISGHATLYWYQQILGQGPKLLIQFQNNGVVDDSQLPKDRFSAERLKGVDSTLKIQPAKLEDSAVYLCASSGPSGRTEAFFGQGTRLTVV.

This chain joins TRBV10-2 and TRBJ2-7; 9 bases agree with TRBD1. J lost 7 bases, V lost 4 bases, and 8 bases had no gene match. Per germline, CDR1 WSHSY and CDR2 SAAADI. The CDR3 extends over 14 amino acids. The CDR3 is CASSGGTGIREQYF. The CDR3 DNA reads as TGCGCCAGCAGTGGGGGGACAGGGATAAGGGAGCAGTACTTC.

The V call is TRBV7-8, the J call TRBJ1-1; D is ambiguous. The CDR3 loop spans 14 amino acids. Looked up from germline, CDR1 is SGHVS and CDR2 is FQNEAQ. The V end was cut by 0 bases, the J end by 1 base, with 6 bases between. In nucleotides, the CDR3 is TGTGCCAGCAGCTTAGCGAACCCGAACACTGAAGCTTTCTTT. Translated: CASSLANPNTEAFF.